A single sample is the source of the 16 T cell receptor beta chains below, sequenced in a study of CD8+ T cells in alopecia areata. RNA was isolated and reverse transcribed to cDNA, the sequencing template. Assay used: immunoSEQ multiplex PCR; TCRdb lists only in-frame clones, some missing. This sample comprises roughly 110,000 clones, none seen once only. Input material: lesional skin. Receptors originate from a C3H/HeJ mouse with alopecia areata. Strain haplotype at MHC: H2-k.

This clone was found a few times. Germline and genes: mouse. The read is 4 residues too short to cover the CDR3 end, so that end is filled in from the germline J gene. The V gene is TRBV17, the J gene TRBJ2-7, with 10 bases identical to TRBD1. This CDR3 is built from 14 residues. Germline V gene sequence: CDR1 MNHDT, CDR2 YYDKIL. CDR3 DNA (partial): TGTGCTAGCAGTAAAGACAGGGGGCCGGAT. It is translated as CASSKDRGPD. The whole CDR3 protein reads CASSKDRGPDEQYF.

This clone was seen many times. Here the gene names and germline are mouse. CDR3 DNA, as far as it was read: TGTGCCAGCAGCCCAGGGGATTCCAACGAA. Its protein is CASSPGDSNE. The whole CDR3 sequence reads CASSPGDSNERLFF. V usage is TRBV5 and J usage is TRBJ1-4; D is perhaps TRBD1 (6 bases). Sequencing ends 4 residues short of the CDR3 end; the germline J gene provides the rest. Trimming took 4 bases from V and 1 from J, leaving 7 bases between them. The germline V gene encodes CDR1 LGHNA and CDR2 YNLKQL (reference sequence). The CDR3 is 14 amino acids.

This clone came up many times. Mouse gene names and germline throughout. The CDR3 extends 4 residues past the end of the read, so its final part is completed from the germline J gene. The chain recombines TRBV31 with TRBJ2-3; 8 bases are shared with TRBD2. The germline gives CDR1 GKSSPN, CDR2 SITVG. The length of the CDR3 is 13 residues. V shed 5 bases, J shed 0 bases, and the junction held 1 base outside the gene matches. The CDR3: CAWDWGSAETLYF. CDR3 bases read: TGTGCCTGGGACTGGGGTAGTGCAGAA.

Note on this clone: The genes are named according to mouse. The sequence runs out 4 residues before the end of the CDR3; the remainder is reconstructed from the germline J gene. The chain uses TRBV19 and TRBJ2-5, with 7 bases that match TRBD2. With 2 bases clipped from V and 0 bases from J, the junction kept 3 bases outside the gene matches. This CDR3 comprises 15 residues. The germline V gene encodes CDR1 FNHDT and CDR2 SITEND (reference sequence). CDR3 DNA, as far as it was read: TGTGCCAGCAGTATCCTCTGGGGGAACCAAGAC. It encodes CASSILWGNQD. The CDR3 as a whole reads CASSILWGNQDTQYF.

This clone has more than one count but fewer than ten. Here the gene names and germline are mouse. This chain's CDR3 is CASSDWGGPSQNTLYF. CDR3 DNA, as far as it was read: TGTGCCAGCAGTGACTGGGGGGGCCCTAGTCAAAAC. The chain combines TRBV13-3 with TRBJ2-4, with 10 positions matching TRBD2. The DNA ends 4 residues before the CDR3 does, and the rest of the CDR3 is filled in from the germline J gene. Trimming took 2 bases from V and 0 from J; bases not matched to a gene: 3. Germline CDR1 NNHDY, CDR2 SYVADS. The CDR3 totals 16 residues. Supplemented by reference TRBV13-3 and TRBJ2-4, the full variable domain reads EAAVTQSPRSKVAVTGGKVTLSCHQTNNHDYMYWYRQDTGHGLRLIHYSYVADSTEKGDIPDGYKASRPSQENFSLILELASLSQTAVYFCASSDWGGPSQNTLYFGAGTRLSVL.

Of note for this clone: Mouse gene names apply. The read terminates 4 residues before the CDR3 end, so the remaining end is supplied by the germline J gene. This chain joins TRBV19 and TRBJ2-3, with 8 bases matching TRBD2. The CDR3 runs to 16 residues. Germline V gives CDR1 FNHDT, CDR2 SITEND (reference sequence). V lost 0 bases, J lost 1 base, and 4 bases stayed unmatched. The CDR3 sequence is CASSIAGGRGAETLYF. Incomplete CDR3 DNA: TGTGCCAGCAGTATAGCTGGGGGGCGCGGTGCAGAA.

On this clone itself: Gene names and germline match the mouse. The read finishes 4 residues shy of the CDR3 end, and the germline J gene is used to complete it. The V and J genes are TRBV13-2 and TRBJ2-7, with D hard to call. The germline CDR1 and CDR2 sequences are NNHNN and SYGAGS (reference sequence). This CDR3 is 12 amino acids long. Incomplete CDR3 DNA: TGTGCCAGCGGTGACAGTCAGTAT. Its translation: CASGDSQY. The full-length CDR3 reads as CASGDSQYEQYF.

Only a few counts were recorded for this clone. Gene labels here are mouse ones. Sequencing ends 4 residues short of the CDR3 end; the germline J gene provides the rest. The chain carries TRBV14 and TRBJ2-5, with a possible D match to TRBD1 (6 bases). Germline V CDR1 and CDR2: SGHDT, FRDEAV. V was pared by 4 bases and J by 0 bases, with 9 bases between. The CDR3 runs 14 residues. The part of the CDR3 DNA that was read is TGTGCCAGCAGTGGGACAATTAACCAAGAC. This translates into CASSGTINQD. The whole CDR3 region reads CASSGTINQDTQYF.

This clone has a handful of counts. Gene names and germline refer to mouse. From the germline J gene comes the end of the CDR3, since the read stops 4 residues before it. The V gene is TRBV13-3, the J gene TRBJ2-4, with TRBD2 matching 10 bases. This CDR3 region has 17 residues. The V and J ends lost 2 bases and 0 bases, in that order; junction bases with no gene match: 6. Looked up from germline, CDR1 is NNHDY and CDR2 is SYVADS. CDR3 DNA, as far as it was read: TGTGCCAGCAGTGACTGGACTGGGGGTTCTAGTCAAAAC. Protein: CASSDWTGGSSQN. The complete CDR3 reads CASSDWTGGSSQNTLYF.

About this clone itself: The listed genes are named as in mouse. The read comes to an end 4 residues before the CDR3 does, leaving the germline J gene to fill in the end. The J gene is TRBJ2-4, the V gene TRBV13-3; D gene ambiguous. The CDR3 consists of 19 residues. Deletions cut 0 bases from V and 0 bases from J, with 20 bases between. Germline assignment: CDR1 NNHDY and CDR2 SYVADS. The sequenced CDR3 bases are TGTGCCAGCAGTGATGCAACTAGGAGAACTGCTTTTAGTCAAAAC. Translation: CASSDATRRTAFSQN. The CDR3, in full, reads CASSDATRRTAFSQNTLYF.

Of note for this clone: Gene names refer to mouse genes. Read data end 4 residues before the CDR3 end; the end is taken from the germline J gene. The chain has TRBV13-3 and TRBJ2-3; 7 nucleotides align to TRBD2. In germline, CDR1 is NNHDY, CDR2 SYVADS. This CDR3 contains 17 residues. J lost 0 bases, V lost 1 base, and 8 bases had no gene match. The part of the CDR3 DNA that was read is TGTGCCAGCAGTGATCTGACTGGGCCTTCTAGTGCAGAA. It encodes CASSDLTGPSSAE. The full CDR3 reads CASSDLTGPSSAETLYF.

A remark on this clone: Genes here carry mouse names. Coverage ceases 4 residues before the CDR3 finishes, and the germline J gene fills in the end. This chain links TRBV14 with TRBJ2-5; D is possibly TRBD1 (5 bases). This CDR3 has 14 residues. Trimming stripped 3 bases from V and 0 bases from J, with 8 bases between. CDR1 SGHDT and CDR2 FRDEAV come from the germline V gene. The CDR3 here is CASSSGINQDTQYF. The CDR3 bases that were read are TGTGCCAGCAGTTCAGGGATTAACCAAGAC.

Points on this clone: TCRdb's protein and the DNA translation differ at residue 12; the protein here comes from the DNA. Genes and germline come from the mouse. Coverage ceases 3 residues before the CDR3 finishes, and the germline J gene fills in the end. The genes are TRBV12-2 and TRBJ1-6; 8 bases match TRBD1. TRBJ1-6 is sorted into the ORF group, with uncertain function. The junction had 0 bases not matched to a gene; V was cut back by 0 bases and J by 3 bases. Germline V lookup: CDR1 SGHLS, CDR2 HYDKME. The CDR3 covers 15 residues. The sequenced part of the CDR3 DNA is TGTGCCAGCTCTCTCACAGGGGGCTATAATTCGCCC. The encoded protein is CASSLTGGYNSP. The complete CDR3 sequence is CASSLTGGYNSPLYF.

In the case of this clone: Gene names denote mouse genes. The DNA ends 4 residues before the CDR3 does, and the rest of the CDR3 is filled in from the germline J gene. V is TRBV1 and J is TRBJ2-3; 10 bases align to TRBD2. CDR3 length: 17 amino acids. The V gene end was trimmed by 0 bases and the J gene end by 1 base; junction bases not matched to a gene: 4. Germline V CDR1 and CDR2: NSQYPW, LRSPGD (reference sequence). The CDR3 is CTCSADEGLGRAETLYF. The CDR3 bases that were read are TGCACCTGCAGTGCAGATGAGGGACTGGGGCGTGCAGAA.

This clone was detected many times. All gene names here are mouse names. The CDR3 extends 4 residues past the end of the read, so its final part is completed from the germline J gene. This rearrangement joins TRBV13-3 to TRBJ2-2, with a tentative D call TRBD2 (5 bases). V was pared by 2 bases and J by 4 bases, with 9 bases between. Germline CDR1 NNHDY, CDR2 SYVADS. The CDR3 spans 14 residues. CDR3 DNA, as far as it was read: TGTGCCAGCAGTGAATTTTGGGGCACCGGG. Residues: CASSEFWGTG. The full CDR3 protein reads CASSEFWGTGQLYF.

A remark on this clone: The germline and genes are mouse ones. The CDR3 DNA, read in part, is TGTGCCAGCAGCCCCCGGGACAGGGGTGAC. This codes for CASSPRDRGD. The whole CDR3 is CASSPRDRGDTQYF. This chain connects TRBV19 to TRBJ2-5, with 10 positions matching TRBD1. The read halts 4 residues ahead of the CDR3 end, with the missing end drawn from the germline J gene. This CDR3 comprises 14 residues. Germline V lookup: CDR1 FNHDT, CDR2 SITEND (reference sequence).